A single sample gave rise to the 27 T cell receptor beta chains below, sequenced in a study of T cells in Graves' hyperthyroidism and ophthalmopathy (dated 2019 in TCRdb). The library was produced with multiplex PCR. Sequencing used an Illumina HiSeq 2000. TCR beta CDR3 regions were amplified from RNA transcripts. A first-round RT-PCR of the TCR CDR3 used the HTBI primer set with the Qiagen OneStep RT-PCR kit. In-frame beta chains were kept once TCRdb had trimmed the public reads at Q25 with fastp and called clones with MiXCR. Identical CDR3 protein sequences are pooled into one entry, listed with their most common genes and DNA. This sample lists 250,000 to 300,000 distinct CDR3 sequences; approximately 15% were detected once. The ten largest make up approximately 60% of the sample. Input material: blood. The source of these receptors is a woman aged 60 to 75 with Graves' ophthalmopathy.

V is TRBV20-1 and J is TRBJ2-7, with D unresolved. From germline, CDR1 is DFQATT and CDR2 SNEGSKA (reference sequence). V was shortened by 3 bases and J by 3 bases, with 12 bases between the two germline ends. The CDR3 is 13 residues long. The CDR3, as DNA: TGCAGTGCTAGGGATCCTGAACTCTACGAGCAGTACTTC. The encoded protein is CSARDPELYEQYF.

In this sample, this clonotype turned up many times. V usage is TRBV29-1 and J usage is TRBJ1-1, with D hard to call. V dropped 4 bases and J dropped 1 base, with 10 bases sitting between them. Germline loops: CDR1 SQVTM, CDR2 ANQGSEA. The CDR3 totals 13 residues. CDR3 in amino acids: CSVGGWGNTEAFF. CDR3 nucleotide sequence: TGCAGCGTTGGAGGGTGGGGGAACACTGAAGCTTTCTTT.

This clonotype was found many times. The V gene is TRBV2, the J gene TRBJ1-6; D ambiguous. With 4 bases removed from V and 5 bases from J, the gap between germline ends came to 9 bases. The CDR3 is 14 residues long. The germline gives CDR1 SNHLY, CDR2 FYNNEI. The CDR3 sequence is CASSARRNNSPLHF. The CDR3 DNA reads TGTGCCAGCAGTGCGCGACGCAATAATTCACCCCTCCACTTT.

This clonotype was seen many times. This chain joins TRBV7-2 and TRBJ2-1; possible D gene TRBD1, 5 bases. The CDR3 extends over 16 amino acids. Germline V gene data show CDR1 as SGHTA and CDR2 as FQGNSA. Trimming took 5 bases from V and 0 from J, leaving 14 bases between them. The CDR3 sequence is CASSESRATSYNEQFF. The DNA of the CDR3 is TGTGCCAGCAGCGAATCCAGGGCAACCTCCTACAATGAGCAGTTCTTC. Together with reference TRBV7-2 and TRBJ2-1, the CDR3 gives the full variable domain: GAGVSQSPSNKVTEKGKDVELRCDPISGHTALYWYRQSLGQGLEFLIYFQGNSAPDKSGLPSDRFSAERTGGSVSTLTIQRTQQEDSAVYLCASSESRATSYNEQFFGPGTRLTVL.

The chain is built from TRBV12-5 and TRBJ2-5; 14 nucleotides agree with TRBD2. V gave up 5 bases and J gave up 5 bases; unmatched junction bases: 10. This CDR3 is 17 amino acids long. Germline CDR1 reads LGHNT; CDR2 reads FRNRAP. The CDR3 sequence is CASGPTTSGGAGETQYF. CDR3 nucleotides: TGTGCTAGTGGTCCCACGACTAGCGGGGGGGCGGGGGAGACCCAGTACTTC.

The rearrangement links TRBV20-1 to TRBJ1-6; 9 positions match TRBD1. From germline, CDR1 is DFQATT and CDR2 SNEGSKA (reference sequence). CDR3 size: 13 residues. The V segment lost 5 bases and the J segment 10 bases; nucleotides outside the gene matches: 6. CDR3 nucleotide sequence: TGCAGTGCTGGGGACAGGGTATTCTCACCCCTCCACTTT. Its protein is CSAGDRVFSPLHF.

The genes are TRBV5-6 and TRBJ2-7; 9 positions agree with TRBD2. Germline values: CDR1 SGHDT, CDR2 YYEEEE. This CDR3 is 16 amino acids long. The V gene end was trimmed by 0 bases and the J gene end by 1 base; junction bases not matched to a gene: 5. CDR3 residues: CASSLDEREVSYEQYF. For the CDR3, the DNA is TGTGCCAGCAGCTTGGATGAGCGGGAGGTTTCCTACGAGCAGTACTTC.

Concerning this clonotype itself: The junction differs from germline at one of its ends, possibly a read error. The CDR3 spells CVSSDGGTEAFF. The CDR3 DNA reads TGTGTCAGCAGCGACGGGGGCACTGAAGCTTTCTTT. This sequence joins TRBV6-1 and TRBJ1-1; D possibly corresponds to TRBD1 (5 bases). This CDR3 region has 12 residues. Germline V lookup: CDR1 MNHNS, CDR2 SASEGT.

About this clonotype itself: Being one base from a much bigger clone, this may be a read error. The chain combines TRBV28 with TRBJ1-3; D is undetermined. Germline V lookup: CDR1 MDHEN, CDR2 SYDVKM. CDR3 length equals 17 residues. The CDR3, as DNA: TGTGCCAGCAGTTTTCCGCTTCAGAGTTTCTCTGGAAACAACATATATTTT. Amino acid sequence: CASSFPLQSFSGNNIYF.

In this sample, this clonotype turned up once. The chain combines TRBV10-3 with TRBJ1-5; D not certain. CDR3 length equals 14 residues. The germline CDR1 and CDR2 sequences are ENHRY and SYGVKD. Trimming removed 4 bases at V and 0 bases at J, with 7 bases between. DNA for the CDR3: TGTGCCATCAGTGGGGAGTATAGCAATCAGCCCCAGCATTTT. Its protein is CAISGEYSNQPQHF.

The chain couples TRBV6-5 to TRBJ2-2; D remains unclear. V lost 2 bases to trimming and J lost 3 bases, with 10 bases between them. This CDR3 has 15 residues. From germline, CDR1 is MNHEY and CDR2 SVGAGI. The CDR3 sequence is CASSYGLSYTGELFF. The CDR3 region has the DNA TGTGCCAGCAGTTACGGTCTTTCTTACACCGGGGAGCTGTTTTTT.

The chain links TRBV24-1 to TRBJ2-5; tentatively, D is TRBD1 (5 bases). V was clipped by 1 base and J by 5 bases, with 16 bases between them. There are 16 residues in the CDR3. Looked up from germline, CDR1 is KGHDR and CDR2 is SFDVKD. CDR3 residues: CATSDFQGPARETQYF. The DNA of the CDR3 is TGTGCCACCAGTGATTTCCAGGGTCCGGCAAGGGAGACCCAGTACTTC.

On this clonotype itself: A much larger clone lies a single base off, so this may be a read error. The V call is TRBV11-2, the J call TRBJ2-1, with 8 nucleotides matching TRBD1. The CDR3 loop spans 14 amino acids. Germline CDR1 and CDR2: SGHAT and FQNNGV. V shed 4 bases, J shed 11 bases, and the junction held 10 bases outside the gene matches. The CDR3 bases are TGTGCCAGCAGCTCCACGGACAGGGTTGGCAAGCAGTTCTTC. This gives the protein CASSSTDRVGKQFF.

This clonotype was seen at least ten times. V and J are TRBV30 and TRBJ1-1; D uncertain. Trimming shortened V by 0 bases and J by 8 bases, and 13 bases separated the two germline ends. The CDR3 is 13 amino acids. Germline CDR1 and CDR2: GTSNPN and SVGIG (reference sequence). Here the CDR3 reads CAWSVYRAREAFF. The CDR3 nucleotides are TGTGCCTGGAGTGTCTATCGGGCGCGGGAAGCTTTCTTT.

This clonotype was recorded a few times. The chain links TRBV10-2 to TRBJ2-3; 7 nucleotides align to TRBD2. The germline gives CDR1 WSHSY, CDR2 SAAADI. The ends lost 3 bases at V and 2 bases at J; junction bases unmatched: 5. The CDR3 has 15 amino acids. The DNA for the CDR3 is TGCGCCAGCAGTGAAGAGCGGGGCTACACAGATACGCAGTATTTT. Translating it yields CASSEERGYTDTQYF.

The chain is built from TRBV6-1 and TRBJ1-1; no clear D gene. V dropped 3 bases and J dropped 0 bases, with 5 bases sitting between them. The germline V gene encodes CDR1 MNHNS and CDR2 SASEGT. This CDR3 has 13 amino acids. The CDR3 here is CASSDHMNTEAFF. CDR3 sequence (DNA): TGTGCCAGCAGTGATCACATGAACACTGAAGCTTTCTTT.

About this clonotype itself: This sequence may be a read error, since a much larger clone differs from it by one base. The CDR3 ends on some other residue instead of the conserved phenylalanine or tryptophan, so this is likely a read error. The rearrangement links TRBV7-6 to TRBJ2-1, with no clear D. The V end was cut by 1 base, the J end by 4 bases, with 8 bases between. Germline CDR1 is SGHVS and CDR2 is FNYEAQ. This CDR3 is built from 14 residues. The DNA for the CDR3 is TGTGCCAGCAGCTTAGAAGCTAGGTACAATGAGCAGTTCCTC. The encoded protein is CASSLEARYNEQFL.

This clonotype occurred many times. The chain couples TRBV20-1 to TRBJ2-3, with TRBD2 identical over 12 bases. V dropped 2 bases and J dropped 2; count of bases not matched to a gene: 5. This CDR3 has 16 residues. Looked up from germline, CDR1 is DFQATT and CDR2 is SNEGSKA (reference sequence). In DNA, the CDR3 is TGCAGTGCTAGACTAGCGGGGGGGCGAAACACAGATACGCAGTATTTT. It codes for CSARLAGGRNTDTQYF.

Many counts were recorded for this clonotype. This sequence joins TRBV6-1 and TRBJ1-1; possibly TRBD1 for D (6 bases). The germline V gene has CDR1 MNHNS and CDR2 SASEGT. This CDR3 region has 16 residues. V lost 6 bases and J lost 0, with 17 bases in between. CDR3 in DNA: TGTGCCAGCAGCCGGGACATCGGATACGTGAACACTGAAGCTTTCTTT. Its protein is CASSRDIGYVNTEAFF.

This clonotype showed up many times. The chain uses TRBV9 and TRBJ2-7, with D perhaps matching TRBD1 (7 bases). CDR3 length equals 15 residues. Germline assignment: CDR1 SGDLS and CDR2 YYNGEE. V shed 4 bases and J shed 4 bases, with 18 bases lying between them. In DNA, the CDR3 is TGTGCCAGCAGCCTGCAGGGGGGAACAATGTACGAGCAGTACTTC. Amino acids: CASSLQGGTMYEQYF.

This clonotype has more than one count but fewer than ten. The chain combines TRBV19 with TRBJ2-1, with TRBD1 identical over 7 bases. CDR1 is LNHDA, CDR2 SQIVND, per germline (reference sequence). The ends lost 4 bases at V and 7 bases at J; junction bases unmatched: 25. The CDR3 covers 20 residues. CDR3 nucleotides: TGTGCCAGTAGTACCTGGGACAGTTTTGGACCGGGAATATGGGGGAATGAGCAGTTCTTC. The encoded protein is CASSTWDSFGPGIWGNEQFF.

This CDR3 is CSVCTENTEAFF. Here the CDR3 DNA reads TGCAGTGTATGTACAGAGAACACTGAAGCTTTCTTT. This sequence joins TRBV20-1 and TRBJ1-1; D gene uncertain. V was shortened by 7 bases and J by 1 base, with 10 bases between the two germline ends. Per germline, CDR1 DFQATT and CDR2 SNEGSKA (reference sequence). This CDR3 has 12 amino acids.

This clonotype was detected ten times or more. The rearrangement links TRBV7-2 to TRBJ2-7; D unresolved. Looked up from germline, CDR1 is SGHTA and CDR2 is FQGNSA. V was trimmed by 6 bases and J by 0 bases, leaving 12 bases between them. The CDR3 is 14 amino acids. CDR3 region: CASSPDWSSYEQYF. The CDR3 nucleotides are TGTGCCAGCAGTCCCGACTGGAGCTCCTACGAGCAGTACTTC.

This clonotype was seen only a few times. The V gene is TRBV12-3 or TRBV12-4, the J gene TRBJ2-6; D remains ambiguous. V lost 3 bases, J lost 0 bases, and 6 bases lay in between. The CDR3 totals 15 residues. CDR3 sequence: CASSFSGSGANVLTF. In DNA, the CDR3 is TGTGCCAGCAGTTTCTCGGGCTCTGGGGCCAACGTCCTGACTTTC.

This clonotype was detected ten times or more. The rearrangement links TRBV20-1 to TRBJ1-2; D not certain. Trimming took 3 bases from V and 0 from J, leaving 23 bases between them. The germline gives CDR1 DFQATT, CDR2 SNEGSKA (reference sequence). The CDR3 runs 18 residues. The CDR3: CSASVLPSPHTANYGYTF. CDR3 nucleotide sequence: TGCAGTGCTAGTGTCCTACCCTCCCCTCATACTGCTAACTATGGCTACACCTTC.

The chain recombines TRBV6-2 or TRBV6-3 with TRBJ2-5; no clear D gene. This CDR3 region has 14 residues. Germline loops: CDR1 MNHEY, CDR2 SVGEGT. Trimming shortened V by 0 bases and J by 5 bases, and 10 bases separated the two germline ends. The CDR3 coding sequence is TGTGCCAGCAGTTACTCGTGGGGTGGGGAGACCCAGTACTTC. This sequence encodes CASSYSWGGETQYF.

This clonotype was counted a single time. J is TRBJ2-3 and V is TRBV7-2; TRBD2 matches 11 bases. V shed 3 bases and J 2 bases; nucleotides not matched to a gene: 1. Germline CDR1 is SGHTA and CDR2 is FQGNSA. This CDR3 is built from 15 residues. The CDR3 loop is CASSFSGGVTDTQYF. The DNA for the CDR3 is TGTGCCAGCAGCTTTAGCGGGGGGGTCACAGATACGCAGTATTTT.